Presented here are 20 T cell receptor beta chains from one specimen sequenced in a study of shared clonotypes between healthy human individuals. Here immunoSEQ multiplex PCR was the method, and the copy in TCRdb shows in-frame clones only, minus some. The sample lists hundreds of thousands of clones; around 78% were seen once. The sequenced sample was memory CD4+ T cells sorted from blood. Subset indicated: CD45RA-negative fraction. These receptors all come from a woman in her 30s in good health.

This sequence joins TRBV19 and TRBJ1-5; D ambiguous. Trimming removed 6 bases from V and 3 bases from J, with 18 bases in between. The CDR3 length is 16 residues. CDR1 LNHDA and CDR2 SQIVND come from the germline V gene (reference sequence). The CDR3 protein is CASSPPLADYNQPQHF. In DNA, the CDR3 is TGTGCCAGTAGCCCCCCCCTGGCAGATTACAATCAGCCCCAGCATTTT.

This clone occurred once. The V call is TRBV28, the J call TRBJ2-3; D gene unclear. Trimming left V 7 bases short and J 2 bases short, with 16 bases between. This CDR3 is 15 amino acids long. Germline CDR1 reads MDHEN; CDR2 reads SYDVKM. CDR3 DNA: TGTGCCAGCACCCCCGCGGCCCGGTCCACAGATACGCAGTATTTT. Translation gives CASTPAARSTDTQYF.

This clone was picked up one time. This chain links TRBV30 with TRBJ1-4; D ambiguous. Germline CDR1 is GTSNPN and CDR2 is SVGIG (reference sequence). Trimming took off 2 bases at V and 0 bases at J, with 7 bases between the two ends. The CDR3 is 14 amino acids. The CDR3 reads CAWSLTSTNEKLFF. CDR3 coding DNA: TGTGCCTGGAGTCTAACCTCAACTAATGAAAAACTGTTTTTT.

This chain joins TRBV28 and TRBJ2-3; 12 nucleotides agree with TRBD2. CDR3 length: 14 residues. The ends lost 6 bases at V and 14 bases at J; junction bases unmatched: 12. Per the germline V gene, CDR1 is MDHEN and CDR2 is SYDVKM. The CDR3 sequence is CASSWGASGRVAYF. Here the CDR3 DNA reads TGTGCCAGCAGCTGGGGGGCTAGCGGGAGGGTGGCGTATTTT.

The genes are TRBV5-4 and TRBJ1-1; D possibly corresponds to TRBD1 (5 bases). The CDR3 length is 15 residues. V lost 4 bases and J 5 bases, leaving 18 bases between the germline ends. Germline-derived CDR1 and CDR2 are SGHNT and YYREEE (reference sequence). The CDR3 here is CASSIYRNLETEAFF. CDR3 DNA sequence: TGTGCCAGCAGCATTTACAGGAATCTAGAGACTGAAGCTTTCTTT.

This clone was observed at least ten times. The chain has TRBV5-3 and TRBJ2-3, with TRBD2 matching 9 bases. TRBV5-3 is placed among ORFs of uncertain function. CDR3 length: 15 amino acids. J gave up 2 bases and V 4 bases, and 5 bases lay outside the gene matches. CDR3 DNA: TGTGCCAGAAGCAGCCTAGCGGGGCTCACAGATACGCAGTATTTT. It yields the protein CARSSLAGLTDTQYF.

The table lists this clone with many counts. The chain employs TRBV28 and TRBJ2-7, with TRBD2 matching 11 bases. J gave up 3 bases and V 5 bases, and 3 bases lay outside the gene matches. The V gene's germline CDR1 is MDHEN and CDR2 SYDVKM. The CDR3 covers 14 residues. The CDR3 DNA is TGTGCCAGCAGTACCGGGACTAGCGGCTACGAGCAGTACTTC. Its protein product is CASSTGTSGYEQYF.

The chain links TRBV27 to TRBJ1-1; 7 positions agree with TRBD1. The CDR3 is 18 residues long. V was pared by 1 base and J by 0 bases, with 11 bases of the junction left unmatched. Germline V gene data show CDR1 as MNHEY and CDR2 as SMNVEV (reference sequence). The CDR3 spells CASSLYRPQQGMNTEAFF. The CDR3 DNA reads as TGTGCCAGCAGTTTATATAGACCCCAACAGGGGATGAACACTGAAGCTTTCTTT.

The chain combines TRBV6-1 with TRBJ2-3; no clear D. Germline values: CDR1 MNHNS, CDR2 SASEGT. V was shortened by 4 bases and J by 3 bases, with 11 bases between the two germline ends. The CDR3 is made up of 14 amino acids. The CDR3 loop reads CASSVEPRTDTQYF. The CDR3 DNA is TGTGCCAGCAGTGTGGAACCTAGGACAGATACGCAGTATTTT.

The chain employs TRBV5-1 and TRBJ1-1, with 8 positions matching TRBD1. This CDR3 has 14 residues. The germline V gene has CDR1 SGHRS and CDR2 YFSETQ. The ends lost 4 bases at V and 4 bases at J; junction bases unmatched: 6. The CDR3 loop is CASSMDREVTEAFF. The CDR3, as DNA: TGCGCCAGCAGCATGGACAGGGAGGTCACTGAAGCTTTCTTT.

This clone was observed at least ten times. The chain couples TRBV7-3 to TRBJ2-1; unclear D gene. The CDR3 runs 15 residues. Germline V gene sequence: CDR1 SGHTA, CDR2 FQGTGA. Trimming took off 5 bases at V and 0 bases at J, with 11 bases between the two ends. CDR3 region: CASSPYYSSYNEQFF. The CDR3 DNA follows: TGTGCCAGCAGCCCATACTACAGCTCCTACAATGAGCAGTTCTTC.

This clone was observed many times. The sample holds other DNA sequences that translate to the same CDR3. The chain is built from TRBV28 and TRBJ1-5; no reliable D call. The CDR3 is 11 amino acids. Deletions cut 6 bases from V and 4 bases from J, with 4 bases between. Germline CDR1 and CDR2: MDHEN and SYDVKM. In DNA form, the CDR3 reads TGTGCCAGCAGCCGGAATCAGCCCCAGCATTTT. Its protein product is CASSRNQPQHF.

The rearrangement joins TRBV7-7 to TRBJ2-7, with D perhaps being TRBD1 or TRBD2 (6 bases each). Germline CDR1 reads SSHAT; CDR2 reads FNYEAQ (reference sequence). V was pared by 4 bases and J by 0 bases, with 13 bases between. The CDR3 is 15 residues long. The CDR3 sequence is CASSYKGGSSYEQYF. DNA of the CDR3: TGTGCCAGCAGCTATAAGGGGGGAAGCTCCTACGAGCAGTACTTC.

This chain joins TRBV6-7 and TRBJ1-5; D remains unclear. TRBV6-7 is assigned to the ORF class and has an uncertain function. The germline V and J ends were trimmed by 1 base and 2 bases, with 9 bases remaining between them. This CDR3 has 15 residues. CDR3 in DNA: TGTGCCAGCAGTTACTACATGCCGGGCAATCAGCCCCAGCATTTT. Translating it yields CASSYYMPGNQPQHF.

This sequence joins TRBV5-6 and TRBJ2-7; 9 bases line up with TRBD2. The CDR3 consists of 16 residues. J lost 2 bases, V lost 0 bases, and 6 bases had no gene match. In germline, CDR1 is SGHDT, CDR2 YYEEEE. The CDR3 DNA is TGTGCCAGCAGCTTGGACGGTCTAGCGGGAACCTACGAGCAGTACTTC. This translates into CASSLDGLAGTYEQYF.

This chain links TRBV5-1 with TRBJ2-3; possibly TRBD1 for D (7 bases). The germline gives CDR1 SGHRS, CDR2 YFSETQ. This CDR3 is built from 16 residues. V was cut by 6 bases and J by 6 bases, with 23 bases left in between. The CDR3 bases are TGCGCCAGCATCAGCCAGACAGGGAGTCGGGGGGATACGCAGTATTTT. The encoded protein is CASISQTGSRGDTQYF.

The sample holds a few counts of this clone. This chain connects TRBV28 to TRBJ1-2; D possibly corresponds to TRBD1 (5 bases). V was clipped by 7 bases and J by 4 bases, with 16 bases between them. Germline assignment: CDR1 MDHEN and CDR2 SYDVKM. The CDR3 runs to 14 residues. The chain's CDR3 is CASTVNRNLYGYTF. The CDR3 DNA sequence: TGTGCCAGCACGGTTAACAGGAACCTCTATGGCTACACCTTC.

This chain links TRBV18 with TRBJ2-3; 10 bases line up with TRBD2. V lost 3 bases and J lost 3; bases outside the gene matches: 0. Germline values: CDR1 KGHSH, CDR2 LQKENI. The CDR3 extends over 14 amino acids. The CDR3 DNA reads TGTGCCAGCTCACCGGGACTAGCGACAGATACGCAGTATTTT. Translation: CASSPGLATDTQYF.

The chain couples TRBV6-6 to TRBJ2-7; no clear D. CDR3 size: 11 residues. Looked up from germline, CDR1 is MNHNY and CDR2 is SVGAGI (reference sequence). V was pared by 1 base and J by 5 bases, with 3 bases between. The CDR3 nucleotides are TGTGCCAGCAGTTACTACCACGAGCAGTACTTC. Translated: CASSYYHEQYF.

The chain is built from TRBV5-1 and TRBJ2-6; no definite D call. CDR1 and CDR2 (germline): SGHRS, YFSETQ. Trimming cost V 2 bases and J 1 base, with 7 bases left between them. CDR3 size: 15 residues. For the CDR3, the DNA is TGCGCCAGCAGCTTCCGGATTTCTGGGGCCAACGTCCTGACTTTC. Its protein is CASSFRISGANVLTF.